A single sample gave rise to the 27 T cell receptor beta chains below, sequenced in a study of cytomegalovirus exposure and HLA in healthy donors. The PCR made use of 60 Vbeta and 13 Jbeta primers. This table comes from immunoSEQ multiplex PCR, and its TCRdb copy is limited to in-frame clones, with some not included. This table holds roughly 120,000 clones, 77% found once. The sample was PBMCs. The source is a woman aged 35 to 49 in good health and CMV-seropositive.

The J gene is TRBJ2-1, the V gene TRBV4-1; a weak D match, TRBD2 (6 bases). Trimming left V 8 bases short and J 1 base short, with 21 bases between. Germline lookup yields CDR1 MGHRA and CDR2 YSYEKL. This CDR3 is 17 amino acids long. This chain's CDR3 is CASGPSIAARSYNEQFF. In nucleotides, the CDR3 is TGCGCCAGCGGTCCGTCGATAGCGGCACGGTCCTACAATGAGCAGTTCTTC.

The V call is TRBV6-1, the J call TRBJ1-5; 9 nucleotides align to TRBD1. CDR1 MNHNS and CDR2 SASEGT come from the germline V gene. CDR3 length equals 12 residues. V lost 8 bases, J lost 4 bases, and 0 bases stayed unmatched. CDR3 DNA: TGTGCCAGCGGACAGGGGAATCAGCCCCAGCATTTT. This gives the protein CASGQGNQPQHF.

This clone has just a few counts. The chain recombines TRBV28 with TRBJ2-7, with 9 bases aligning to TRBD2. V gave up 5 bases and J gave up 1 base; unmatched junction bases: 9. The CDR3 contains 16 residues. CDR1 MDHEN and CDR2 SYDVKM come from the germline V gene. The CDR3 DNA is TGTGCCAGCAGTCCTTCAAGGACTAGCGTATCCTACGAGCAGTACTTC. As protein: CASSPSRTSVSYEQYF.

The chain is built from TRBV19 and TRBJ1-5; D gene ambiguous. Trimming cost V 8 bases and J 4 bases, with 12 bases left between them. Germline CDR1 and CDR2: LNHDA and SQIVND (reference sequence). CDR3 length equals 13 residues. The CDR3 spells CASQTVLNQPQHF. The CDR3 bases are TGTGCCAGTCAGACTGTCTTGAATCAGCCCCAGCATTTT.

The V call is TRBV28, the J call TRBJ1-4; 7 nucleotides agree with TRBD1. Trimming cost V 8 bases and J 7 bases; bases outside gene matches: 4. CDR1 is MDHEN, CDR2 SYDVKM, per germline. The CDR3 is made up of 12 amino acids. In DNA form, the CDR3 reads TGTGCCAGCCATTCAGGGGGTGAAAAACTGTTTTTT. It is translated as CASHSGGEKLFF. Drawing the rest from reference TRBV28 and TRBJ1-4, the complete variable domain is DVKVTQSSRYLVKRTGEKVFLECVQDMDHENMFWYRQDPGLGLRLIYFSYDVKMKEKGDIPEGYSVSREKKERFSLILESASTNQTSMYLCASHSGGEKLFFGSGTQLSVL.

This chain uses TRBV30 with TRBJ1-1; D may be TRBD1 (6 bases). V was shortened by 3 bases and J by 7 bases, with 15 bases between the two germline ends. The length of the CDR3 is 13 residues. The germline CDR1 and CDR2 sequences are GTSNPN and SVGIG (reference sequence). CDR3 DNA: TGTGCCTGGAGGTCAGGGGAACATGATGAAGCTTTCTTT. Amino acids: CAWRSGEHDEAFF.

V usage is TRBV30 and J usage is TRBJ1-4; D may be TRBD1 (5 bases). CDR3 length equals 17 residues. The germline V and J ends were trimmed by 2 bases and 8 bases, with 24 bases remaining between them. Germline V gene data show CDR1 as GTSNPN and CDR2 as SVGIG (reference sequence). This CDR3 reads CAWSLTFPGTPKEKLFF. The CDR3 coding sequence is TGTGCCTGGAGTTTGACTTTCCCCGGGACTCCCAAAGAAAAACTGTTTTTT.

This chain uses TRBV5-4 with TRBJ2-3, with TRBD2 matching 12 bases. The CDR3 covers 16 residues. V shed 4 bases, J shed 0 bases, and the junction held 3 bases outside the gene matches. Per the germline V gene, CDR1 is SGHNT and CDR2 is YYREEE (reference sequence). The CDR3 DNA reads TGTGCCAGCAGCATTGGACTAGCGGGAAGCACAGATACGCAGTATTTT. This sequence encodes CASSIGLAGSTDTQYF.

The V gene is TRBV5-1, the J gene TRBJ2-7, with 9 bases matching TRBD1. J lost 2 bases, V lost 2 bases, and 5 bases had no gene match. The CDR3 contains 15 residues. The germline V gene has CDR1 SGHRS and CDR2 YFSETQ. CDR3 bases: TGCGCCAGCAGCTTATCCGGGACAGGGACCTACGAGCAGTACTTC. Amino acids: CASSLSGTGTYEQYF.

The chain has TRBV21-1 and TRBJ2-1; the table names TRBD2, a call not compared with the DNA. TRBV21-1 is designated a pseudogene. The CDR3 is made up of 14 amino acids. The CDR3 nucleotides read TGTGCCAGCAGCAAAGTTGAGTTTTCCAATGAGCAGTTCTTC. Protein: CASSKVEFSNEQFF.

This chain links TRBV5-1 with TRBJ2-7, with 9 bases lining up with TRBD1. The CDR3 length is 14 residues. The germline V gene has CDR1 SGHRS and CDR2 YFSETQ. With 3 bases clipped from V and 5 bases from J, the junction kept 6 bases outside the gene matches. CDR3 sequence reads: CASSSHRGQDEQYF. The CDR3 DNA follows: TGCGCCAGCAGCTCCCACAGGGGGCAGGACGAGCAGTACTTC.

V usage is TRBV10-3 and J usage is TRBJ2-3, with D possibly matching TRBD1 (5 bases). The CDR3 totals 15 residues. CDR1 and CDR2 from the germline V gene are ENHRY and SYGVKD. The germline V and J ends were trimmed by 1 base and 4 bases, with 12 bases remaining between them. DNA for the CDR3: TGTGCCATCAGTGAGTTAGACAGTTCCCCAGATACGCAGTATTTT. It codes for CAISELDSSPDTQYF.

Comment on this clone: A junction boundary mismatches the germline segment, possibly from a read error. The chain uses TRBV7-9 and TRBJ1-1; no reliable D call. The CDR3 runs 14 residues. The germline CDR1 and CDR2 sequences are SEHNR and FQNEAQ (reference sequence). CDR3 bases: TGTACCAGCAGCCGGTGGGAGGGGAACACTGAAGCTTTCTTT. Its protein product is CTSSRWEGNTEAFF.

This clone has only a few counts. The chain links TRBV6-1 to TRBJ2-1; D remains unclear. Trimming shortened V by 5 bases and J by 9 bases, and 11 bases separated the two germline ends. The CDR3 length is 12 residues. Germline CDR1 is MNHNS and CDR2 is SASEGT. In nucleotides, the CDR3 is TGTGCCAGCAGTTCCTACCGAGGTGAGCAGTTCTTC. Translating gives CASSSYRGEQFF.

The chain recombines TRBV25-1 with TRBJ1-2; 7 bases map to TRBD1. J gave up 2 bases and V 5 bases, and 2 bases lay outside the gene matches. This CDR3 has 13 residues. Germline lookup yields CDR1 MGHDK and CDR2 SYGVNS. This chain's CDR3 is CASSIQGNYGYTF. CDR3 coding DNA: TGTGCCAGCAGTATACAGGGGAACTATGGCTACACCTTC.

J is TRBJ2-2 and V is TRBV7-6; D may be TRBD1 (5 bases). Trimming stripped 1 base from V and 3 bases from J, with 6 bases between. There are 14 residues in the CDR3. Looked up from germline, CDR1 is SGHVS and CDR2 is FNYEAQ. Here the CDR3 reads CASSLEGYTGELFF. CDR3 DNA sequence: TGTGCCAGCAGCTTAGAGGGGTACACCGGGGAGCTGTTTTTT.

CDR3 coding DNA: TGTGCCAGCAGTGCAGGGCTCAATCAGCCCCAGCATTTT. Amino acids: CASSAGLNQPQHF. The genes are TRBV6-1 and TRBJ1-5; tentatively, D is TRBD1 (5 bases). V was shortened by 4 bases and J by 3 bases, with 7 bases between the two germline ends. The CDR3 is 13 residues long. The germline V gene encodes CDR1 MNHNS and CDR2 SASEGT.

The table lists this clone with a few counts. This sequence joins TRBV11-2 and TRBJ2-1; 11 nucleotides match TRBD1. There are 18 residues in the CDR3. J was trimmed by 8 bases and V by 5 bases; bases with no gene match: 17. Germline lookup yields CDR1 SGHAT and CDR2 FQNNGV. CDR3 bases: TGTGCCAGCAGCCCACGAATCGGACAGGGGGCGTTTGACGATGAGCAGTTCTTC. Encoded protein: CASSPRIGQGAFDDEQFF.

The CDR3 loop reads CASSLGTSGSLETQYF. CDR3 DNA sequence: TGTGCCAGCAGCTTAGGGACTAGCGGGAGCCTGGAGACCCAGTACTTC. The chain recombines TRBV7-6 with TRBJ2-5, with 13 bases aligning to TRBD2. This CDR3 is 16 amino acids long. V lost 1 base, J lost 5 bases, and 4 bases stayed unmatched. Germline V gene sequence: CDR1 SGHVS, CDR2 FNYEAQ. Complete variable domain (other parts from reference TRBV7-6 and TRBJ2-5): GAGVSQSPRYKVTKRGQDVALRCDPISGHVSLYWYRQALGQGPEFLTYFNYEAQQDKSGLPNDRFSAERPEGSISTLTIQRTEQRDSAMYRCASSLGTSGSLETQYFGPGTRLLVL.

This clone was observed a handful of times. This chain joins TRBV6-7 and TRBJ2-5; the match to TRBD2 covers 7 bases. TRBV6-7 is recorded as an ORF, its role being uncertain. The CDR3 has 16 residues. With 6 bases clipped from V and 0 bases from J, the junction kept 10 bases outside the gene matches. The CDR3 region has the DNA TGTGCCAGCAGGAGGGAGGGGCCAGATTACCAAGAGACCCAGTACTTC. As protein: CASRREGPDYQETQYF.

This clone was seen a few times. The chain joins TRBV2 to TRBJ2-1; 10 bases match TRBD2. Germline CDR1 and CDR2: SNHLY and FYNNEI. This CDR3 contains 15 residues. V lost 8 bases, J lost 10 bases, and 14 bases stayed unmatched. The CDR3 loop is CASQFGLAGVGEQFF. The DNA for the CDR3 is TGTGCCAGCCAATTTGGGCTAGCGGGAGTAGGGGAGCAGTTCTTC.

This clone was observed a handful of times. The CDR3 region has the DNA TGTGCCAGCTCACCCTACTATAATGAGCAGTTCTTC. It is translated as CASSPYYNEQFF. The rearrangement uses TRBV18 and TRBJ2-1; D is undetermined. CDR1 KGHSH and CDR2 LQKENI come from the germline V gene. V gave up 3 bases and J gave up 7 bases, with 7 bases separating them. This CDR3 region has 12 residues. Looking up the rest from reference TRBV18 and TRBJ2-1 gives the full variable domain: NAGVMQNPRHLVRRRGQEARLRCSPMKGHSHVYWYRQLPEEGLKFMVYLQKENIIDESGMPKERFSAEFPKEGPSILRIQQVVRGDSAAYFCASSPYYNEQFFGPGTRLTVL.

The CDR3 nucleotides read TGTGCCAGCAGTTCTAGGGTACAGGGGAACGAGCAGTACTTC. Protein sequence: CASSSRVQGNEQYF. The rearrangement uses TRBV28 and TRBJ2-7; 7 bases line up with TRBD1. The CDR3 is made up of 14 amino acids. Germline V gene sequence: CDR1 MDHEN, CDR2 SYDVKM. V lost 4 bases to trimming and J lost 5 bases; unmatched junction nucleotides: 8.

This chain links TRBV7-9 with TRBJ1-5; 8 positions agree with TRBD1. The CDR3 covers 15 residues. Germline lookup yields CDR1 SEHNR and CDR2 FQNEAQ (reference sequence). The ends lost 4 bases at V and 3 bases at J; junction bases unmatched: 5. The DNA for the CDR3 is TGTGCCAGCAGCTCCGGGACAGGTCCCAATCAGCCCCAGCATTTT. Its translation is CASSSGTGPNQPQHF.

The rearrangement links TRBV28 to TRBJ1-4, with a possible D match to TRBD1 (5 bases). Per germline, CDR1 MDHEN and CDR2 SYDVKM. The CDR3 has 14 amino acids. The V gene lost 6 bases and the J gene lost 4 bases, with 12 bases spanning the gap. CDR3 coding DNA: TGTGCCAGCAGCTCCAGGGAGGGTAATGAAAAACTGTTTTTT. Amino acids: CASSSREGNEKLFF.

The V call is TRBV6-6, the J call TRBJ2-5; a weak D match, TRBD2 (5 bases). The CDR3 spans 13 residues. CDR1 and CDR2 from the germline V gene are MNHNY and SVGAGI (reference sequence). With 5 bases removed from V and 9 bases from J, the gap between germline ends came to 16 bases. This CDR3 reads CASSRGNEKSQYF. CDR3 nucleotide sequence: TGTGCCAGCAGTCGGGGAAATGAGAAATCCCAGTACTTC.

This chain links TRBV5-1 with TRBJ1-2; no clear D gene. The V gene's germline CDR1 is SGHRS and CDR2 YFSETQ. This CDR3 has 13 residues. Trimming removed 4 bases from V and 4 bases from J, with 11 bases in between. The CDR3 nucleotides are TGCGCCAGCAGCATGGACGGCGGCTATGGCTACACCTTC. This gives the protein CASSMDGGYGYTF. The variable domain in full, completed from reference TRBV5-1 and TRBJ1-2, reads KAGVTQTPRYLIKTRGQQVTLSCSPISGHRSVSWYQQTPGQGLQFLFEYFSETQRNKGNFPGRFSGRQFSNSRSEMNVSTLELGDSALYLCASSMDGGYGYTFGSGTRLTVV.